A single sample is the source of the 6 T cell receptor beta chains below, sequenced in a study of OX40 agonist ivuxolimab in advanced cancers. Produced via immunoSEQ multiplex PCR; TCRdb's table is partial and in-frame only. The sample has approximately 28,000 clones; 80% to 85% are singletons. The sample in question was CD4+ or CD8+ T cells sorted from blood, obtained in a trial of the OX40 agonist ivuxolimab. The receptors shown here come from an adult with an advanced solid tumor such as melanoma, head and neck, liver or kidney cancer.

V usage is TRBV29-1 and J usage is TRBJ1-4, with TRBD1 matching over 7 bases. Germline V gene sequence: CDR1 SQVTM, CDR2 ANQGSEA. The CDR3 is 14 residues long. V gave up 4 bases and J gave up 7 bases; unmatched junction bases: 9. The CDR3 protein is CSVVFAGGGEKLFF. In DNA form, the CDR3 reads TGCAGCGTTGTTTTTGCAGGGGGAGGTGAAAAACTGTTTTTT.

This clone came up once. This chain joins TRBV10-3 and TRBJ2-7; D is undetermined. The CDR3 consists of 11 residues. Germline V CDR1 and CDR2: ENHRY, SYGVKD. With 3 bases removed from V and 6 bases from J, the gap between germline ends came to 6 bases. The chain's CDR3 is CAISEGREQYF. The CDR3 DNA is TGTGCCATCAGTGAAGGACGCGAGCAGTACTTC.

J is TRBJ1-3 and V is TRBV2, with D unresolved. The CDR3 runs 15 residues. Germline lookup yields CDR1 SNHLY and CDR2 FYNNEI. Trimming stripped 2 bases from V and 4 bases from J, with 12 bases between. The DNA for the CDR3 is TGTGCCAGCAGTGAATGGGCGGCTCTCGGAAACACCATATATTTT. It encodes CASSEWAALGNTIYF.

The chain joins TRBV14 to TRBJ1-1; D not resolved. Germline V CDR1 and CDR2: SGHDN, FVKESK. This CDR3 is 13 amino acids long. Trimming pared 2 bases from V and 0 bases from J, leaving 4 bases between. The CDR3 region is CASSQTLNTEAFF. The CDR3 region has the DNA TGTGCCAGCAGCCAAACGCTGAACACTGAAGCTTTCTTT.

The chain uses TRBV6-5 and TRBJ1-5; D gene uncertain. The length of the CDR3 is 13 residues. CDR1 is MNHEY, CDR2 SVGAGI, per germline. Trimming pared 6 bases from V and 4 bases from J, leaving 10 bases between. Here the CDR3 reads CASSGNLNQPQHF. CDR3 in DNA: TGTGCCAGCAGCGGGAATCTGAATCAGCCCCAGCATTTT.

This clone was recorded once. This rearrangement joins TRBV6-5 to TRBJ2-1, with D unclear. CDR1 and CDR2 (germline): MNHEY, SVGAGI. The CDR3 sequence is 14 residues long. V was cut by 0 bases and J by 6 bases, with 9 bases left in between. The CDR3 region has the DNA TGTGCCAGCAGTTACTCGAATTGGGGCAATGAGCAGTTCTTC. It is translated as CASSYSNWGNEQFF.